This T cell receptor (beta chain) was recovered during a study of blood T cell repertoires in COVID-19. Produced via immunoSEQ multiplex PCR; TCRdb's table is partial and in-frame only. The repertoire has about 80,000 clones, under 80% of them found once; the top ten carry roughly 15%. Per the germline V gene, CDR1 is SGHNT and CDR2 is YYREEE (reference sequence). The V end was cut by 0 bases, the J end by 2 bases, with 15 bases between. The CDR3 is 16 amino acids. The chain is built from TRBV5-4 and TRBJ2-7; D perhaps matches TRBD1 (5 bases). The sequenced sample was peripheral blood. The clonotype originates from a human donor in a cohort sampled during active COVID-19. The CDR3 spells CASSLGSQVSPYEQYF. CDR3 coding DNA: TGTGCCAGCAGCTTGGGCTCACAGGTATCTCCCTACGAGCAGTACTTC.